This TCR beta chain was sequenced during a study of regulatory T cells in long-lasting Graves disease. Study overall: Graves' patients (newly diagnosed) had been on antithyroid drugs under 3 months.

This clonotype was seen ten or more times. Its antigen is not known. Findings and limits, study-wide: Examination was confined to peripheral blood, excluding thyroid tissue. Persistent disease exhibited a predilection for TRBV28, TRBJ1-2 and TRBJ2-5.

Time point in this sample: newly diagnosed GD, antithyroid drugs for less than 3 months. Following extraction of RNA from PBMCs, that RNA was used to make the TCR library. The patients were enrolled through endocrinology in Xi'an, China. The germline CDR1 and CDR2 sequences are MNHEY and SVGEGT. The CDR3 runs to 16 residues. V shed 5 bases, J shed 0 bases, and the junction held 8 bases outside the gene matches. Libraries of TCR beta came from iRepertoire HTBI primers plus Arm-PCR of CDR3 regions. MiXCR was run by TCRdb on the multiplex PCR reads, yielding one entry per CDR3 protein. The sample has roughly 220,000 distinct CDR3 sequences; 18% are singletons.

This TCR was recovered from a female donor with Graves disease. Sample: peripheral blood mononuclear cells (PBMCs), taken at new diagnosis, from a patient treated with antithyroid drugs. The J gene is TRBJ2-3, the V gene TRBV6-2 or TRBV6-3, with 7 nucleotides matching TRBD2. The CDR3: CASSPRGGGSTDTQYF. CDR3 coding DNA: TGTGCCAGCAGTCCCCGTGGGGGGGGAAGCACAGATACGCAGTATTTT.